At least ten counts were recorded for the clone carrying this T cell receptor beta chain. Antigen: not known. One entry per CDR3 protein, called by TCRdb with MiXCR from the 5' RACE reads. The repertoire has about 95,000 distinct CDR3 sequences, around 3.4% of them found once; the top ten carry 5.5% to 6.5%. The data belong to a study of neurological immune-mediated disorders. Study results and caveats: The most TCR clonal expansion was seen in HTLV-1-associated myelopathy, and the least was seen in multiple sclerosis, which fell below healthy controls.

Germline-derived CDR1 and CDR2 are LGHDT and YNNKEL (reference sequence). The CDR3 is made up of 14 amino acids. V was pared by 0 bases and J by 8 bases, with 13 bases between. This sequence joins TRBV3-1 and TRBJ1-2; D perhaps matches TRBD1 (5 bases). This clonotype originated in a woman aged 18-30 years with multiple sclerosis. The sample taken for sequencing was PBMCs. Here the CDR3 reads CASSQEAGREGYTF. The CDR3 nucleotides read TGTGCCAGCAGCCAAGAGGCAGGGCGGGAAGGCTACACCTTC.